A single sample is the source of the 29 T cell receptor beta chains below, sequenced in a study of T cell responses to AZD1222 COVID-19 vaccine. Only in-frame clones appear in the TCRdb table, and some are missing; sequencing was by immunoSEQ multiplex PCR. Of about 150,000 clones listed, roughly 90% were seen once; the top ten hold roughly 2.9%. Material: peripheral blood, obtained on day 0 of AZD1222 vaccination. These receptors came from an adult in good health.

CDR3 sequence (DNA): TGTGCCACCAGCAGACCGGGTGAAAAACTGTTTTTT. Its translation: CATSRPGEKLFF. The chain links TRBV15 to TRBJ1-4; D unclear. V was cut by 2 bases and J by 7 bases, with 5 bases left in between. This CDR3 is built from 12 residues. Germline CDR1 and CDR2: LNHNV and YYDKDF (reference sequence).

This sequence joins TRBV6-1 and TRBJ1-6; D is possibly TRBD1 (6 bases). V was clipped by 1 base and J by 0 bases, with 13 bases between them. Per the germline V gene, CDR1 is MNHNS and CDR2 is SASEGT. CDR3 length: 18 amino acids. The CDR3 sequence is CASSEVGQRPSYNSPLHF. The CDR3 DNA reads TGTGCCAGCAGTGAAGTAGGACAGCGACCCTCCTATAATTCACCCCTCCACTTT.

This clone came up once. The V gene is TRBV14, the J gene TRBJ1-1; maybe TRBD1 (5 bases). This CDR3 spans 14 amino acids. The germline CDR1 and CDR2 sequences are SGHDN and FVKESK. The germline V and J ends were trimmed by 4 bases and 1 base, with 10 bases remaining between them. The DNA of the CDR3 is TGTGCCAGCAGCCCCCTTGGGGGGAACACTGAAGCTTTCTTT. As protein: CASSPLGGNTEAFF.

In this sample, this clone turned up once. V gene TRBV7-8 combines with J gene TRBJ2-7, with a possible D match to TRBD1 (6 bases). The CDR3 has 14 amino acids. V was cut by 5 bases and J by 1 base, with 12 bases left in between. Germline V gene sequence: CDR1 SGHVS, CDR2 FQNEAQ. The chain's CDR3 is CASSRQELSYEQYF. The CDR3 DNA reads as TGTGCCAGCAGCAGACAGGAACTGTCCTACGAGCAGTACTTC.

The genes are TRBV7-9 and TRBJ2-7; D is perhaps TRBD2 (5 bases). This CDR3 is 15 amino acids long. Looked up from germline, CDR1 is SEHNR and CDR2 is FQNEAQ (reference sequence). V lost 1 base to trimming and J lost 8 bases, with 18 bases between them. The CDR3 region has the DNA TGTGCCAGCAGCTTAGGTTTGGACTGGTCTACGAAGCAGTACTTC. This encodes CASSLGLDWSTKQYF.

This chain uses TRBV2 with TRBJ1-2; no definite D call. The V and J ends lost 8 bases and 4 bases respectively, with 14 bases between them. Germline values: CDR1 SNHLY, CDR2 FYNNEI. The CDR3 contains 13 residues. DNA of the CDR3: TGTGCCAGCGGCCGGGAGTTGGGCTATGGCTACACCTTC. This codes for CASGRELGYGYTF.

The chain links TRBV5-6 to TRBJ1-1; D gene ambiguous. Germline assignment: CDR1 SGHDT and CDR2 YYEEEE. This CDR3 has 14 amino acids. Trimming shortened V by 0 bases and J by 1 base, and 7 bases separated the two germline ends. CDR3 sequence reads: CASSLEPKNTEAFF. DNA for the CDR3: TGTGCCAGCAGCTTGGAACCGAAGAACACTGAAGCTTTCTTT.

V and J are TRBV4-3 and TRBJ1-5, with D hard to call. Germline V gene sequence: CDR1 LGHNA, CDR2 YSLEER. The CDR3 contains 16 residues. V lost 0 bases and J lost 3, with 12 bases in between. The CDR3 loop is CASSQDFSGNNQPQHF. CDR3 nucleotides: TGCGCCAGCAGCCAAGATTTCAGTGGGAACAATCAGCCCCAGCATTTT.

This chain links TRBV14 with TRBJ1-2; 10 nucleotides agree with TRBD1. The germline V gene encodes CDR1 SGHDN and CDR2 FVKESK. The CDR3 sequence is 17 residues long. Unmatched junction bases numbered 13, after V lost 1 base and J lost 8 bases. The CDR3 protein is CASSQAPGQGLRKGYTF. CDR3 sequence (DNA): TGTGCCAGCAGCCAAGCACCGGGACAGGGGTTGCGTAAGGGCTACACCTTC. Using reference TRBV14 and TRBJ1-2 for the parts outside the CDR3, the full variable domain is EAGVTQFPSHSVIEKGQTVTLRCDPISGHDNLYWYRRVMGKEIKFLLHFVKESKQDESGMPNNRFLAERTGGTYSTLKVQPAELEDSGVYFCASSQAPGQGLRKGYTFGSGTRLTVV.

As DNA, the CDR3 is TGCGCCAGCAGCCAAGAACAAAATCAGCCCCAGCATTTT. This sequence encodes CASSQEQNQPQHF. This sequence joins TRBV4-3 and TRBJ1-5; no clear D. With 0 bases removed from V and 4 bases from J, the gap between germline ends came to 4 bases. There are 13 residues in the CDR3. Germline values: CDR1 LGHNA, CDR2 YSLEER.

This clone was seen only once. This sequence joins TRBV19 and TRBJ2-1, with TRBD2 identical over 9 bases. Germline loops: CDR1 LNHDA, CDR2 SQIVND (reference sequence). The CDR3 loop spans 16 amino acids. The V gene end was trimmed by 6 bases and the J gene end by 7 bases; junction bases not matched to a gene: 13. The CDR3 region is CASRPGLASRGNEQFF. CDR3 bases: TGTGCCAGTAGACCGGGACTAGCTTCTAGGGGGAATGAGCAGTTCTTC.

This clone has a single count. The CDR3 DNA is TGTGCCAGCAGCCAAGATGGAACTAATGAAAAACTGTTTTTT. Its protein product is CASSQDGTNEKLFF. The gene calls are TRBV4-2 and TRBJ1-4; D call uncertain. V gave up 0 bases and J gave up 1 base, with 3 bases separating them. Germline CDR1 and CDR2: LGHNA and YNFKEQ. The CDR3 contains 14 residues.

This clone was detected only once. The chain links TRBV7-3 to TRBJ1-6, with TRBD1 as a possible D gene (5 bases). Germline-derived CDR1 and CDR2 are SGHTA and FQGTGA. Trimming removed 8 bases from V and 7 bases from J, with 12 bases in between. This CDR3 has 13 residues. CDR3 residues: CASRRDGNSPLHF. The CDR3 DNA is TGTGCCAGCCGCCGGGACGGGAATTCACCCCTCCACTTT.

CDR3 in amino acids: CASSWGTEPNEQFF. CDR3 DNA sequence: TGTGCCAGCAGCTGGGGAACGGAGCCCAATGAGCAGTTCTTC. The chain is built from TRBV7-6 and TRBJ2-1; unclear D gene. Germline values: CDR1 SGHVS, CDR2 FNYEAQ. The CDR3 has 14 amino acids. V was pared by 4 bases and J by 6 bases, with 13 bases between.

DNA for the CDR3: TGTGCCAGCAGCCAAATCGTTAACGGGGCGGGGGAGCAGTACTTC. This encodes CASSQIVNGAGEQYF. The rearrangement uses TRBV3-1 (or the pseudogene TRBV3-2) and TRBJ2-7; weak D call: TRBD2 (6 bases). This CDR3 is built from 15 residues. The germline CDR1 and CDR2 sequences are LGHDT and YNNKEL (reference sequence). Trimming stripped 2 bases from V and 7 bases from J, with 18 bases between.

The V and J genes are TRBV3-1 (or the pseudogene TRBV3-2) and TRBJ2-1; 9 bases are a match to TRBD1. The germline gives CDR1 LGHDT, CDR2 YNNKEL (reference sequence). V dropped 6 bases and J dropped 9; count of bases not matched to a gene: 6. The CDR3 extends over 13 amino acids. As DNA, the CDR3 is TGTGCCAGCAGACCAACAGGGGGCGGTGAGCAGTTCTTC. Translating it yields CASRPTGGGEQFF.

This chain connects TRBV6-5 to TRBJ1-1; TRBD1 is a possible D gene (5 bases). The CDR3 runs to 15 residues. Germline V CDR1 and CDR2: MNHEY, SVGAGI. V was trimmed by 6 bases and J by 2 bases, leaving 16 bases between them. The CDR3 region is CASRGPGRGNTEAFF. As DNA, the CDR3 is TGTGCCAGCAGAGGCCCGGGGCGTGGAAACACTGAAGCTTTCTTT.

The J gene is TRBJ1-1, the V gene TRBV7-9, with a weak D call TRBD1 (5 bases). The V end lost 6 bases, the J end lost 10 bases, and 15 bases lay between the germline ends. The germline CDR1 and CDR2 sequences are SEHNR and FQNEAQ (reference sequence). The CDR3 contains 12 residues. The CDR3 protein is CASSDRGLAAFF. The CDR3 coding sequence is TGTGCCAGCAGTGACAGAGGGTTGGCAGCTTTCTTT.

The CDR3 DNA is TGTGCCAGCAGAGCAAGCGGACAGCCCCAGCATTTT. This encodes CASRASGQPQHF. The J gene is TRBJ1-5, the V gene TRBV6-5, with D uncertain. CDR3 size: 12 residues. Germline assignment: CDR1 MNHEY and CDR2 SVGAGI. Trimming shortened V by 6 bases and J by 7 bases, and 10 bases separated the two germline ends.

The chain carries TRBV19 and TRBJ1-5; TRBD1 is a possible D gene (6 bases). Germline V gene sequence: CDR1 LNHDA, CDR2 SQIVND (reference sequence). The CDR3 loop spans 15 amino acids. The V end was cut by 7 bases, the J end by 7 bases, with 20 bases between. The CDR3 loop reads CASTIGGANGQPQHF. The CDR3 DNA reads as TGTGCCAGTACTATCGGGGGGGCCAACGGGCAGCCCCAGCATTTT.

This clone was counted at least ten times. The chain has TRBV2 and TRBJ2-3, with 7 bases identical to TRBD2. Germline CDR1 is SNHLY and CDR2 is FYNNEI. The length of the CDR3 is 15 residues. Losses at the gene ends were 3 bases for V and 1 base for J; bases not matched to a gene: 4. CDR3 nucleotides: TGTGCCAGCAGTGAGAGCGGGGTAGGCACAGATACGCAGTATTTT. It translates to CASSESGVGTDTQYF.

The V and J genes are TRBV5-5 and TRBJ1-3; perhaps TRBD1 as D (6 bases). Germline CDR1 and CDR2: SGHKS and YYEKEE (reference sequence). The CDR3 totals 17 residues. V was clipped by 4 bases and J by 2 bases, with 19 bases between them. In nucleotides, the CDR3 is TGTGCCAGCAGCCCGACGGACAGTCCGAATCCTGGAAACACCATATATTTT. Its protein product is CASSPTDSPNPGNTIYF.

This clone was counted between two and nine times. The genes are TRBV2 and TRBJ1-2; TRBD1 matches 10 bases. V trimming: 3 bases; J trimming: 8 bases; junction bases outside the gene matches: 6. The germline V gene encodes CDR1 SNHLY and CDR2 FYNNEI. The CDR3 loop spans 14 amino acids. The CDR3 DNA reads as TGTGCCAGCAGTGATGACGGGACAGGGGTAGGCTACACCTTC. Its protein is CASSDDGTGVGYTF.

This clone was counted once. J is TRBJ2-7 and V is TRBV7-2; either TRBD1 or TRBD2 may supply D (7 bases each). The CDR3 has 16 amino acids. V was trimmed by 2 bases and J by 7 bases, leaving 21 bases between them. CDR1 and CDR2 (germline): SGHTA, FQGNSA. CDR3 bases: TGTGCCAGCAGCTTACTAGGACAGGTGGCGGGGGAAGAGCAGTACTTC. Translated: CASSLLGQVAGEEQYF.

The chain carries TRBV7-9 and TRBJ1-1; no definite D call. Per the germline V gene, CDR1 is SEHNR and CDR2 is FQNEAQ (reference sequence). CDR3 length: 13 residues. V dropped 7 bases and J dropped 10 bases, with 19 bases sitting between them. Here the CDR3 reads CASIQTNEERAFF. For the CDR3, the DNA is TGTGCCAGCATCCAAACAAACGAGGAGAGAGCTTTCTTT.

This clone was seen just once. V usage is TRBV4-3 and J usage is TRBJ2-5; the D gene is possibly TRBD2 (5 bases). Trimming shortened V by 0 bases and J by 1 base, and 9 bases separated the two germline ends. CDR3 length: 15 residues. Germline CDR1 reads LGHNA; CDR2 reads YSLEER. The CDR3 DNA follows: TGCGCCAGCAGCCAAGATAGCGATGGCCAAGAGACCCAGTACTTC. This translates into CASSQDSDGQETQYF.

The V and J genes are TRBV5-1 and TRBJ2-3, with D possibly TRBD1 on 7 matching bases. The CDR3 has 16 amino acids. V dropped 5 bases and J dropped 0 bases, with 16 bases sitting between them. Germline CDR1 reads SGHRS; CDR2 reads YFSETQ. For the CDR3, the DNA is TGCGCCAGCAGGGAGGGGGCAGAGTGGAGCACAGATACGCAGTATTTT. Protein sequence: CASREGAEWSTDTQYF.

The chain has TRBV5-4 and TRBJ2-6; 9 bases agree with TRBD2. The germline CDR1 and CDR2 sequences are SGHNT and YYREEE (reference sequence). After removal of 4 bases from V and 4 bases from J, the junction contained 15 bases not matched to a gene. The CDR3 has 19 residues. The CDR3 protein is CASSIDSLAGVAGANVLTF. Written as DNA, the CDR3 is TGTGCCAGCAGCATCGATAGCTTAGCGGGGGTTGCCGGGGCCAACGTCCTGACTTTC.

The genes are TRBV6-5 and TRBJ1-1; 9 bases are shared with TRBD1. Germline trimming cut 5 bases from V and 6 bases from J; bases unmatched to any gene: 7. CDR1 and CDR2 (germline): MNHEY, SVGAGI. The CDR3 covers 14 residues. The CDR3 loop reads CASSRDRADAEAFF. The CDR3 nucleotides are TGTGCCAGCAGTCGGGACAGGGCCGACGCTGAAGCTTTCTTT.